The next 11 T cell receptor beta chains were all read from a single sample in a study of blood T cell repertoires in COVID-19. The data were produced by immunoSEQ multiplex PCR, yet TCRdb's version contains in-frame clones alone and is incomplete. The sample contains 150,000 to 200,000 clones, roughly 82% of which appear only once. The material sequenced was PBMCs or T cells enriched from blood (not recorded which). The source is a man aged 35 to 55 who had recovered from COVID-19.

V and J are TRBV7-8 and TRBJ2-3, with 7 positions matching TRBD2. The CDR3 is made up of 14 amino acids. Trimming cost V 7 bases and J 6 bases; bases outside gene matches: 10. CDR1 is SGHVS and CDR2 is FQNEAQ in the germline V gene. The CDR3 loop reads CASNLAAPRDTQYF. The CDR3 bases are TGTGCCAGCAATCTAGCGGCCCCTAGGGATACGCAGTATTTT.

This chain joins TRBV27 and TRBJ2-3, with TRBD2 as a possible D gene (6 bases). Deletions cut 3 bases from V and 2 bases from J, with 9 bases between. This CDR3 is 14 amino acids long. Germline CDR1 is MNHEY and CDR2 is SMNVEV (reference sequence). CDR3 residues: CASSFGGFTDTQYF. DNA of the CDR3: TGTGCCAGCAGTTTTGGGGGGTTCACAGATACGCAGTATTTT.

The CDR3 DNA sequence: TGTGCCAGCAGCTCCGGGACAGGGGTGAATTCACCCCTCCACTTT. It translates to CASSSGTGVNSPLHF. The chain combines TRBV7-3 with TRBJ1-6; 10 nucleotides agree with TRBD1. Germline V gene lookup returns CDR1 SGHTA and CDR2 FQGTGA. Trimming cost V 4 bases and J 7 bases; bases outside gene matches: 4. The CDR3 sequence is 15 residues long.

The chain is built from TRBV9 and TRBJ2-1; 7 nucleotides align to TRBD2. CDR1 is SGDLS and CDR2 is YYNGEE in the germline V gene. V was pared by 4 bases and J by 0 bases, with 4 bases of the junction left unmatched. The CDR3 runs 15 residues. The CDR3 DNA is TGTGCCAGCAGCCCCCGGACTAGCTCCTACAATGAGCAGTTCTTC. It is translated as CASSPRTSSYNEQFF.

The J gene is TRBJ2-3, the V gene TRBV29-1; TRBD2 aligns across 7 bases. Germline V gene sequence: CDR1 SQVTM, CDR2 ANQGSEA. The V gene end was trimmed by 7 bases and the J gene end by 4 bases; junction bases not matched to a gene: 14. CDR3 length: 15 amino acids. CDR3 region: CSAARTSEGPDTQYF. The CDR3 DNA follows: TGCAGCGCTGCCCGGACTAGTGAGGGCCCAGATACGCAGTATTTT.

V and J are TRBV6-5 and TRBJ2-7; tentative D call: TRBD2 (5 bases). The CDR3 runs to 13 residues. Per germline, CDR1 MNHEY and CDR2 SVGAGI. With 2 bases removed from V and 6 bases from J, the gap between germline ends came to 11 bases. CDR3 sequence reads: CASSYVREGEQYV. As DNA, the CDR3 is TGTGCCAGCAGTTACGTCCGTGAGGGCGAGCAGTACGTC.

A few counts support this clone. The V and J genes are TRBV28 and TRBJ1-2; TRBD1 aligns across 7 bases. CDR1 is MDHEN, CDR2 SYDVKM, per germline. The junction had 4 bases not matched to a gene; V was cut back by 10 bases and J by 2 bases. The CDR3 length is 12 residues. CDR3 sequence reads: CAILTGNYGYTF. CDR3 DNA: TGTGCCATACTGACAGGGAACTATGGCTACACCTTC.

J is TRBJ1-3 and V is TRBV29-1; 7 bases are a match to TRBD1. Trimming at V came to 3 bases and at J to 4 bases, leaving 6 bases not matched to a gene. This CDR3 region has 14 residues. Germline V gives CDR1 SQVTM, CDR2 ANQGSEA. Written as DNA, the CDR3 is TGCAGCGTTGATAAGGGGGCTGGAGGAAACACCATATATTTT. Its protein is CSVDKGAGGNTIYF.

This clone was seen more than once but under ten times. The chain links TRBV20-1 to TRBJ1-2; D gene unclear. The V gene lost 3 bases and the J gene lost 7 bases, with 18 bases spanning the gap. The CDR3 runs to 14 residues. Germline values: CDR1 DFQATT, CDR2 SNEGSKA (reference sequence). CDR3 protein: CSASKFGETSGYTF. The CDR3 bases are TGCAGTGCTAGTAAGTTCGGGGAGACGAGTGGCTACACCTTC.

The V gene is TRBV5-1, the J gene TRBJ1-2; no reliable D call. The ends were cut back, 1 base at V and 3 bases at J, with 13 bases in the middle. CDR3 length: 15 amino acids. Per germline, CDR1 SGHRS and CDR2 YFSETQ. CDR3 sequence reads: CASSLSRQADYGYTF. CDR3 DNA sequence: TGCGCCAGCAGCTTGAGTCGGCAGGCCGACTATGGCTACACCTTC.

This rearrangement joins TRBV18 to TRBJ2-1; 8 nucleotides line up with TRBD2. Germline-derived CDR1 and CDR2 are KGHSH and LQKENI. CDR3 size: 15 residues. V shed 3 bases, J shed 6 bases, and the junction held 7 bases outside the gene matches. The CDR3 region is CASSPYREGPNEQFF. CDR3 DNA sequence: TGTGCCAGCTCACCGTATCGGGAGGGCCCCAATGAGCAGTTCTTC.